The clone carrying this T cell receptor beta chain was counted a single time. Using immunoSEQ multiplex PCR, the repertoire was profiled, and TCRdb retains in-frame clones only, with some absent. The sample includes about 14,000 clones, roughly three quarters of them seen just once. The sample is drawn from a study of T cells after somatic rescue of genetic block. This CDR3 contains 15 residues. The V and J ends lost 2 bases and 0 bases respectively, with 14 bases between them. Germline CDR1 is GTSNPN and CDR2 is SVGIG (reference sequence). Sample: peripheral blood mononuclear cells (PBMCs). The chain carries TRBV30 and TRBJ2-7; no definite D call. The receptor was isolated from a boy aged 10-17 years. CDR3 coding DNA: TGTGCCTGGAGTCCTACTTGGGCCCTCTCCTACGAGCAGTACTTC. The encoded protein is CAWSPTWALSYEQYF.